This T cell receptor beta chain was identified in a study of T cells in Graves' hyperthyroidism and ophthalmopathy. In this sample, this clonotype turned up many times. Antigen unknown. What was amplified from RNA transcripts were TCR beta CDR3 regions. With the HTBI primer set, the TCR CDR3 went through a first round of RT-PCR. A single record per CDR3 protein comes from TCRdb applying MiXCR to the multiplex PCR reads. The repertoire holds over 500,000 distinct CDR3 sequences, with around 15% as singletons. Study-wide results and limits: Most thyroid clonotypes expanded above 0.001 were also detected in blood.

Trimming took off 0 bases at V and 6 bases at J, with 10 bases between the two ends. Germline CDR1 DFQATT, CDR2 SNEGSKA (reference sequence). The length of the CDR3 is 13 residues. Extraction of PBMCs used 8.5 to 10 ml of fresh peripheral blood. The TCR originated in a woman between 40 and 50 years old with Graves' hyperthyroidism. The chain employs TRBV20-1 and TRBJ2-3; D unresolved. The sequenced material came from blood. In DNA, the CDR3 is TGCAGTGCTAGAGATCCCGTAAAGGATACGCAGTATTTT. Translation gives CSARDPVKDTQYF.